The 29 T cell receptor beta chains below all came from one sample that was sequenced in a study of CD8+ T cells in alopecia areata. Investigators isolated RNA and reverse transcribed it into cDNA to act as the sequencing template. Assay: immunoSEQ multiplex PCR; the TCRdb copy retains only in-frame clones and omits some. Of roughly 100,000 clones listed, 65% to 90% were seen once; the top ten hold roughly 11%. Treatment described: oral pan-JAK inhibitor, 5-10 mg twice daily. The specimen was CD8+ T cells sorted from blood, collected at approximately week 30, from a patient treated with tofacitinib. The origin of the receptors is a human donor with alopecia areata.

The CDR3 loop reads CAISPGDSNYGYTF. The CDR3 nucleotides are TGTGCCATCAGCCCAGGGGACAGTAACTATGGCTACACCTTC. The chain combines TRBV10-3 with TRBJ1-2; 7 positions agree with TRBD1. Germline V gives CDR1 ENHRY, CDR2 SYGVKD. V lost 6 bases, J lost 1 base, and 5 bases stayed unmatched. The CDR3 runs 14 residues.

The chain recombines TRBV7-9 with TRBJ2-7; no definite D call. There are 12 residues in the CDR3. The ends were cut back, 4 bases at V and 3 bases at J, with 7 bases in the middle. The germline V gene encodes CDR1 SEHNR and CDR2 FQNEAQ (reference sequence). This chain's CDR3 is CASSSARYEQYF. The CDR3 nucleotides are TGTGCCAGCAGCTCGGCGCGCTACGAGCAGTACTTC.

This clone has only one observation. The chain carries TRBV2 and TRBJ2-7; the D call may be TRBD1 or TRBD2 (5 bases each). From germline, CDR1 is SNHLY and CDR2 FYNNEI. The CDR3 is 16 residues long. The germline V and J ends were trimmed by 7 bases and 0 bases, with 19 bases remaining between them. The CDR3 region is CASTQGELSSSYEQYF. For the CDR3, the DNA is TGTGCCAGCACCCAAGGGGAGCTATCCAGCTCCTACGAGCAGTACTTC.

CDR3 amino acids: CASMDSQLRNEQYF. CDR3 bases: TGCGCCAGCATGGACAGCCAATTAAGAAACGAGCAGTACTTC. The chain couples TRBV10-2 to TRBJ2-7; D is possibly TRBD1 (6 bases). Trimming removed 7 bases from V and 5 bases from J, with 18 bases in between. The CDR3 runs to 14 residues. CDR1 WSHSY and CDR2 SAAADI come from the germline V gene.

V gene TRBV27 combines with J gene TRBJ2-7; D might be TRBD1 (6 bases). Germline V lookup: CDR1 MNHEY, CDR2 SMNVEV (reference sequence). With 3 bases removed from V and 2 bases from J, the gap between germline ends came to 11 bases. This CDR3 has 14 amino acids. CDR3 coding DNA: TGTGCCAGCAGTTTCGTTGGGACAACCTACGAGCAGTACTTC. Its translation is CASSFVGTTYEQYF.

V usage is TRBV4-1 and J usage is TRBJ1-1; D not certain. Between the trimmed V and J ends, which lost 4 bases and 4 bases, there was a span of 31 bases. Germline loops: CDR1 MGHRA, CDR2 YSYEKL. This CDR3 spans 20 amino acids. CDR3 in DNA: TGCGCCAGCAGCCTAGTGGTTGGGTCAGCCTCTATCATCTCCGCCACTGAAGCTTTCTTT. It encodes CASSLVVGSASIISATEAFF.

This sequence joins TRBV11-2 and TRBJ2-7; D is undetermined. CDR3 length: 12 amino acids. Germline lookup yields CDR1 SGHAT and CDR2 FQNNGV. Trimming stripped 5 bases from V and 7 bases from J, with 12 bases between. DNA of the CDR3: TGTGCCAGCAGCCCCGAGTCTCCGGAGCAGTACTTC. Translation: CASSPESPEQYF.

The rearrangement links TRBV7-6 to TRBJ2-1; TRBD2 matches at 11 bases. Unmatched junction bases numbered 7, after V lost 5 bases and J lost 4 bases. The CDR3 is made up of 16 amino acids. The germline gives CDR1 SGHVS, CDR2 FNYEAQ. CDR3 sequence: CASSPLAGGPYNEQFF. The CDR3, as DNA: TGTGCCAGCAGCCCCCTAGCGGGGGGCCCATACAATGAGCAGTTCTTC.

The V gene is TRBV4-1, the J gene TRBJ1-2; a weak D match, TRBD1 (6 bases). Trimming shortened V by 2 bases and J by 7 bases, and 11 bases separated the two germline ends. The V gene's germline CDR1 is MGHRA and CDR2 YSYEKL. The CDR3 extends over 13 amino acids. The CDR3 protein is CASSQRSGVGYTF. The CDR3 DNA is TGCGCCAGCAGCCAAAGGTCAGGGGTTGGCTACACCTTC.

The CDR3 here is CASSPTGGHEQYF. In nucleotides, the CDR3 is TGTGCCAGCAGTCCTACAGGGGGCCACGAGCAGTACTTC. The chain carries TRBV6-5 and TRBJ2-7, with 9 bases fitting TRBD1. Germline trimming cut 5 bases from V and 5 bases from J; bases unmatched to any gene: 4. Germline lookup yields CDR1 MNHEY and CDR2 SVGAGI. The CDR3 has 13 residues.

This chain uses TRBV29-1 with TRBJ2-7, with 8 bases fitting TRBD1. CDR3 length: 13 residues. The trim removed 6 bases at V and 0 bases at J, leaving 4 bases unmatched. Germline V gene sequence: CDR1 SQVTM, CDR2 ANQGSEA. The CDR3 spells CSVGDRYSYEQYF. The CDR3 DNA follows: TGCAGCGTGGGGGACAGGTACTCCTACGAGCAGTACTTC.

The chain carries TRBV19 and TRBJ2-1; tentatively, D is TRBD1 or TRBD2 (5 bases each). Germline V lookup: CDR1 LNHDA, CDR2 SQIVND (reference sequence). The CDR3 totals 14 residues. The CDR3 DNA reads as TGTGCGACCCAAGAGCCGGGGCTACACAATGAGCAGTTCTTC. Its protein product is CATQEPGLHNEQFF.

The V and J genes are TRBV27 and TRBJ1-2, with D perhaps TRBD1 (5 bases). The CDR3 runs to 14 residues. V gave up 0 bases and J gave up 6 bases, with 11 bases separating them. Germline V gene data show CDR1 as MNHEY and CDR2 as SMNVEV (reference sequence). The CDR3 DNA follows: TGTGCCAGCAGTTTATCGGGGCTTTTGGATGGCTACACCTTC. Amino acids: CASSLSGLLDGYTF.

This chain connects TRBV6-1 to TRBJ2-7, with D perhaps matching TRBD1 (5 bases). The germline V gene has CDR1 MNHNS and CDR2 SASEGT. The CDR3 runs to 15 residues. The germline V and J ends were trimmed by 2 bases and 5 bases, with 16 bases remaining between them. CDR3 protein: CASSESQMAGNEQYF. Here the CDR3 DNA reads TGTGCCAGCAGTGAATCTCAGATGGCAGGGAACGAGCAGTACTTC.

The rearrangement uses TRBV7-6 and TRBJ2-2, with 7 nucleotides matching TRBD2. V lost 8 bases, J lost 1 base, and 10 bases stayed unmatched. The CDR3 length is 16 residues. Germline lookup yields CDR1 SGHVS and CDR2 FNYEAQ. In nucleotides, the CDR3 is TGTGCCAGCGGCCCACTAGCGACGGGGAACACCGGGGAGCTGTTTTTT. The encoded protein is CASGPLATGNTGELFF.

The CDR3 DNA sequence: TGTGCCAGCAAACCTTCCGGGACAGGGCGTGAAAAACTGTTTTTT. Translating it yields CASKPSGTGREKLFF. The chain links TRBV7-8 to TRBJ1-4; 9 positions match TRBD1. V trimming: 7 bases; J trimming: 7 bases; junction bases outside the gene matches: 10. CDR1 and CDR2 from the germline V gene are SGHVS and FQNEAQ. There are 15 residues in the CDR3.

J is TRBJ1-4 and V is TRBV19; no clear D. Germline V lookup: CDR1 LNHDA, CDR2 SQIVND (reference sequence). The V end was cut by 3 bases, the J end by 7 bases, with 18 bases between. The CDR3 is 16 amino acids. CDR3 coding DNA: TGTGCCAGTAGTATGATTTCAGGATTCGAGGGTGAAAAACTGTTTTTT. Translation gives CASSMISGFEGEKLFF.

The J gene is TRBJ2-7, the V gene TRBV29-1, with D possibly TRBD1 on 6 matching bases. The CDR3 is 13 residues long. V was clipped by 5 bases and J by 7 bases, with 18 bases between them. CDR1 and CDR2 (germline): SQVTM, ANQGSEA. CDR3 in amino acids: CSVLQGELGEQYF. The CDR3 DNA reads TGCAGCGTTTTACAGGGAGAGTTGGGGGAGCAGTACTTC.

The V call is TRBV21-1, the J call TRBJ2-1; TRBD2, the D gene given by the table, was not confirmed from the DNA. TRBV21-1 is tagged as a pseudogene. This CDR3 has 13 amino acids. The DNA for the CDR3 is TGTGCCAGCCCAGCGGGGATCATCAATGAGCAGTTCTTC. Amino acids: CASPAGIINEQFF.

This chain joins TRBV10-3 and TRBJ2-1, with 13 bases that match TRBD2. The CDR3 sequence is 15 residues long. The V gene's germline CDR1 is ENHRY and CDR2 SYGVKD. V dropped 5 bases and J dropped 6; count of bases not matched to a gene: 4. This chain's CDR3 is CAISRTSGGLNEQFF. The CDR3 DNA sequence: TGTGCCATCAGTCGGACTAGCGGGGGCCTCAATGAGCAGTTCTTC.

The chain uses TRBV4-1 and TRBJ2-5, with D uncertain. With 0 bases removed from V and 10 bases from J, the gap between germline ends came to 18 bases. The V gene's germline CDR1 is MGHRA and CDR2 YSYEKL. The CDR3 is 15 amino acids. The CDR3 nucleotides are TGCGCCAGCAGCCAAGATCACCCCGTGGCAAGTGACCAGTACTTC. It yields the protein CASSQDHPVASDQYF.

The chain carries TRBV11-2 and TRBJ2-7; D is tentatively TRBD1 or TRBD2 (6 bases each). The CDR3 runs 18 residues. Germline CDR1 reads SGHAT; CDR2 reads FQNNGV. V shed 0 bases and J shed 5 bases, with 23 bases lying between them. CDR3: CASSLDLLGGTGPDEQYF. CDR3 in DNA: TGTGCCAGCAGCTTAGATCTTTTGGGGGGTACAGGGCCTGACGAGCAGTACTTC. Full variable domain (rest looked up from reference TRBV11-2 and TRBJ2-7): EAGVAQSPRYKIIEKRQSVAFWCNPISGHATLYWYQQILGQGPKLLIQFQNNGVVDDSQLPKDRFSAERLKGVDSTLKIQPAKLEDSAVYLCASSLDLLGGTGPDEQYFGPGTRLTVT.

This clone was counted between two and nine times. This chain's CDR3 is CASSLTDRGTGELFF. Here the CDR3 DNA reads TGTGCCAGCAGCTTAACGGACAGGGGGACCGGGGAGCTGTTTTTT. The chain uses TRBV7-9 and TRBJ2-2; 10 positions agree with TRBD1. The CDR3 has 15 residues. Germline V gene lookup returns CDR1 SEHNR and CDR2 FQNEAQ (reference sequence). The V segment lost 2 bases and the J segment 5 bases; nucleotides outside the gene matches: 2.

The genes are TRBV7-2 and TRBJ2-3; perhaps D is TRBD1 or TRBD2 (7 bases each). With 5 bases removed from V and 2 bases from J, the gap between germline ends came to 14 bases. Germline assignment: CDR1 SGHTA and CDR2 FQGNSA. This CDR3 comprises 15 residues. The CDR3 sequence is CASSRRGGATDTQYF. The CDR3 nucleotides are TGTGCCAGCAGCCGCAGGGGGGGGGCCACAGATACGCAGTATTTT.

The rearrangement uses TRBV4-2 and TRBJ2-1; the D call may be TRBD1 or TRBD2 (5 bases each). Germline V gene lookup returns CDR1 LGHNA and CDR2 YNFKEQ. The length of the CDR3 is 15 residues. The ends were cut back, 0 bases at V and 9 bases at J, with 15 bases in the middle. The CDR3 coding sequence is TGTGCCAGCAGCCAAGAGGAATGGGGCGAGGGTGAGCAGTTCTTC. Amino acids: CASSQEEWGEGEQFF.

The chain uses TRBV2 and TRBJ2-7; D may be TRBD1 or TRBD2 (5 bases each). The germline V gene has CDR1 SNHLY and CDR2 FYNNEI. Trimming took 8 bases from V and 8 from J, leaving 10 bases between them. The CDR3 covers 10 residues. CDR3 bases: TGTGCCAGCCGGGGCAGTAAGCAGTACTTC. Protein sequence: CASRGSKQYF.

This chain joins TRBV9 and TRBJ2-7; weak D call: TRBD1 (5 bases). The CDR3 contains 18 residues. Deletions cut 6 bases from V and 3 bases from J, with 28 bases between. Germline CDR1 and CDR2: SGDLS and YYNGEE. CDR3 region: CASIPLQRADQGNYEQYF. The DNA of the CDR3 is TGTGCCAGCATCCCACTCCAACGGGCCGATCAGGGTAACTACGAGCAGTACTTC.

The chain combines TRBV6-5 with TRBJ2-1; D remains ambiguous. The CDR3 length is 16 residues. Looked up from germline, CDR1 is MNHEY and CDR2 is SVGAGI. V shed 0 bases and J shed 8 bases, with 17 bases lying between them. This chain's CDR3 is CASSYSLPNPLDEQFF. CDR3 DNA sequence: TGTGCCAGCAGTTACTCGCTACCTAACCCCCTCGATGAGCAGTTCTTC.

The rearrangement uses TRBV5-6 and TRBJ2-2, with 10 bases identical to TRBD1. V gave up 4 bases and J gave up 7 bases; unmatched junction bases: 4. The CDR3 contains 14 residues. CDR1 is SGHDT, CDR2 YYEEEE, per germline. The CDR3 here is CASSATGGGGELFF. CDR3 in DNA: TGTGCCAGCAGCGCGACAGGGGGCGGCGGGGAGCTGTTTTTT.